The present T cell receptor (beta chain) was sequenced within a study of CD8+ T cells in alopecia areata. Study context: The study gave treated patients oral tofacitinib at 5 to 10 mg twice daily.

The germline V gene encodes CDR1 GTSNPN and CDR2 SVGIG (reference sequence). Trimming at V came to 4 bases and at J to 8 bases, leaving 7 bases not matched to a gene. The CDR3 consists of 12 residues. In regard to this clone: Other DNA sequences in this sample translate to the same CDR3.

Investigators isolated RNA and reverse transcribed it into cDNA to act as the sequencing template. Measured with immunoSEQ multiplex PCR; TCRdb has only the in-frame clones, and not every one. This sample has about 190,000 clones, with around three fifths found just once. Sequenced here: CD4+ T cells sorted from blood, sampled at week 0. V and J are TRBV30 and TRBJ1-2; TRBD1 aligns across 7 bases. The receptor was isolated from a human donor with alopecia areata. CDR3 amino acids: CAWNRDRGGYTF. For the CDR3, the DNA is TGTGCCTGGAACCGGGACAGAGGGGGCTACACCTTC.